One sample yielded the 10 T cell receptor beta chains listed below, sequenced in a study of blood T cell repertoires in COVID-19 (dated by TCRdb to the early 2020s). The library was obtained by the immunoSEQ multiplex PCR assay. TCRdb mirrors the immuneACCESS table, restricted to in-frame sequences. Some clones are absent from its copies; in checked studies, under half trace to an unresolved V gene, and the reason for the others is unknown. For this sample the table gives roughly 68,000 clones, of which 88% were detected only once. Approximately 29% of the sample is taken by the ten largest. Sample: peripheral blood. These receptors were obtained from a man aged 45-65 years with acute or convalescent COVID-19.

V gene TRBV4-1 combines with J gene TRBJ2-4, with no clear D. This CDR3 is 16 amino acids long. Germline assignment: CDR1 MGHRA and CDR2 YSYEKL. Trimming removed 2 bases from V and 2 bases from J, with 13 bases in between. CDR3 nucleotide sequence: TGCGCCAGCAGCCAACGCTTACACGAACCCAAAAACATTCAGTACTTC. Translated: CASSQRLHEPKNIQYF.

V gene TRBV5-6 combines with J gene TRBJ2-6; weak D call: TRBD1 (6 bases). CDR1 SGHDT and CDR2 YYEEEE come from the germline V gene. This CDR3 spans 18 amino acids. The V gene lost 4 bases and the J gene lost 0 bases, with 17 bases spanning the gap. CDR3 protein: CASSQPWDTSSGANVLTF. CDR3 in DNA: TGTGCCAGCAGCCAGCCTTGGGACACTTCCTCTGGGGCCAACGTCCTGACTTTC.

The genes are TRBV2 and TRBJ2-5, with 13 positions matching TRBD2. Germline values: CDR1 SNHLY, CDR2 FYNNEI. The CDR3 covers 15 residues. The V and J ends lost 7 bases and 4 bases, in that order; junction bases with no gene match: 6. CDR3 region: CASIGLAGVAETQYF. The CDR3 nucleotides read TGTGCCAGCATCGGACTAGCGGGGGTTGCAGAGACCCAGTACTTC.

This clone was counted a single time. The V call is TRBV6-5, the J call TRBJ1-2; D is uncertain. The length of the CDR3 is 14 residues. Deletions cut 0 bases from V and 0 bases from J, with 5 bases between. Germline V lookup: CDR1 MNHEY, CDR2 SVGAGI. CDR3 in DNA: TGTGCCAGCAGTTACTCCAGGACTAACTATGGCTACACCTTC. Its protein product is CASSYSRTNYGYTF.

The rearrangement links TRBV13 to TRBJ2-7, with 9 bases fitting TRBD1. Trimming removed 4 bases from V and 4 bases from J; junction bases left unmatched: 5. The CDR3 runs 14 residues. CDR1 is PRHDT and CDR2 is FYEKMQ in the germline V gene (reference sequence). CDR3 amino acids: CASSYGDRAYEQYF. The CDR3 DNA is TGTGCCAGCAGCTACGGGGACAGGGCATACGAGCAGTACTTC.

The chain has TRBV2 and TRBJ1-1; D remains unclear. The germline V gene has CDR1 SNHLY and CDR2 FYNNEI. V was cut by 4 bases and J by 5 bases, with 11 bases left in between. The CDR3 consists of 13 residues. CDR3 nucleotide sequence: TGTGCCAGCAGTGGAAGTGCGGGGACTGAAGCTTTCTTT. Translation: CASSGSAGTEAFF. Full variable domain (missing parts from reference TRBV2 and TRBJ1-1): EPEVTQTPSHQVTQMGQEVILRCVPISNHLYFYWYRQILGQKVEFLVSFYNNEISEKSEIFDDQFSVERPDGSNFTLKIRSTKLEDSAMYFCASSGSAGTEAFFGQGTRLTVV.

This clone was seen more than once but under ten times. The rearrangement uses TRBV3-1 (or the pseudogene TRBV3-2) and TRBJ1-2; no definite D call. Germline values: CDR1 LGHDT, CDR2 YNNKEL (reference sequence). The CDR3 totals 13 residues. Deletions cut 1 base from V and 2 bases from J, with 5 bases between. The CDR3 region is CASSQGQNYGYTF. CDR3 sequence (DNA): TGTGCCAGCAGCCAAGGGCAAAACTATGGCTACACCTTC.

This clone occurred a few times. The chain is built from TRBV6-5 and TRBJ2-7, with 12 positions matching TRBD2. CDR1 MNHEY and CDR2 SVGAGI come from the germline V gene. After removal of 6 bases from V and 1 base from J, the junction contained 1 base not matched to a gene. The CDR3 contains 14 residues. DNA of the CDR3: TGTGCCAGCAGCACTAGCGGGGGGTCCTACGAGCAGTACTTC. Its translation: CASSTSGGSYEQYF.

The chain combines TRBV27 with TRBJ1-2; 11 bases are shared with TRBD1. Germline lookup yields CDR1 MNHEY and CDR2 SMNVEV (reference sequence). V lost 5 bases and J lost 5; bases outside the gene matches: 7. CDR3 length equals 15 residues. CDR3 sequence reads: CASSLGGTGGYGYTF. The DNA of the CDR3 is TGTGCCAGCAGTCTAGGGGGGACAGGGGGGTATGGCTACACCTTC.

The chain is built from TRBV7-3 and TRBJ2-2; TRBD1 matches 7 bases. The CDR3 consists of 15 residues. Looked up from germline, CDR1 is SGHTA and CDR2 is FQGTGA. V gave up 5 bases and J gave up 7 bases; unmatched junction bases: 10. CDR3 DNA sequence: TGTGCCAGCAGCCCAGGACAGGCCTTTGGCGGGGAGCTGTTTTTT. Protein sequence: CASSPGQAFGGELFF.